Below are 11 T cell receptor beta chains sequenced from a single sample in a study of T cell changes during pregnancy in multiple sclerosis. TCRdb keeps only in-frame clones here, not all; method: immunoSEQ multiplex PCR. Of 60,000 to 75,000 clones detected, roughly 92% appear once; the ten largest clones hold just under 2%. The sequenced sample was peripheral blood, obtained in the second trimester of pregnancy. The origin of the receptors is a female donor with multiple sclerosis, enrolled in a pregnancy study.

V gene TRBV7-8 combines with J gene TRBJ2-7, with a possible D match to TRBD2 (6 bases). The CDR3 length is 18 residues. Germline V gives CDR1 SGHVS, CDR2 FQNEAQ. V lost 1 base and J 1 base, leaving 20 bases between the germline ends. For the CDR3, the DNA is TGTGCCAGCAGCTTAGGTCGTGTATTAGCGGTGGATTCCTACGAGCAGTACTTC. Its protein product is CASSLGRVLAVDSYEQYF. Full variable domain (rest looked up from reference TRBV7-8 and TRBJ2-7): GAGVSQSPRYKVAKRGQDVALRCDPISGHVSLFWYQQALGQGPEFLTYFQNEAQLDKSGLPSDRFFAERPEGSVSTLKIQRTQQEDSAVYLCASSLGRVLAVDSYEQYFGPGTRLTVT.

This clone was found once. The rearrangement joins TRBV19 to TRBJ2-3; D is possibly TRBD2 (6 bases). CDR1 and CDR2 from the germline V gene are LNHDA and SQIVND (reference sequence). This CDR3 is built from 15 residues. Trimming pared 3 bases from V and 2 bases from J, leaving 12 bases between. For the CDR3, the DNA is TGTGCCAGTAGTATTTGGCGGGGAACCACAGATACGCAGTATTTT. It codes for CASSIWRGTTDTQYF.

CDR3 loop: CASKSSDRGHQPQHF. As DNA, the CDR3 is TGTGCCAGCAAGTCATCAGACCGAGGTCATCAGCCCCAGCATTTT. J is TRBJ1-5 and V is TRBV5-8, with unresolved D. Germline V gene lookup returns CDR1 SGHTS and CDR2 YDEGEE. The CDR3 has 15 residues. The ends were cut back, 6 bases at V and 5 bases at J, with 18 bases in the middle.

This sequence joins TRBV7-3 and TRBJ2-5; TRBD2 matches at 9 bases. The V gene's germline CDR1 is SGHTA and CDR2 FQGTGA. After removal of 3 bases from V and 5 bases from J, the junction contained 7 bases not matched to a gene. The CDR3 is made up of 15 amino acids. The chain's CDR3 is CASSFSGSIQETQYF. In DNA form, the CDR3 reads TGTGCCAGCAGCTTTAGCGGGAGTATTCAGGAGACCCAGTACTTC.

The CDR3 bases are TGCGCCAGCAGCTTGACAGGGGTCCCAGATACGCAGTATTTT. This sequence encodes CASSLTGVPDTQYF. The gene calls are TRBV5-1 and TRBJ2-3; TRBD1 aligns across 7 bases. The CDR3 sequence is 14 residues long. V lost 1 base, J lost 4 bases, and 3 bases stayed unmatched. Per germline, CDR1 SGHRS and CDR2 YFSETQ.

The chain has TRBV5-6 and TRBJ2-1; the match to TRBD2 covers 9 bases. CDR1 and CDR2 from the germline V gene are SGHDT and YYEEEE. The V segment lost 2 bases and the J segment 0 bases; nucleotides outside the gene matches: 6. This CDR3 spans 17 amino acids. CDR3 sequence: CASSFGLASSSYNEQFF. CDR3 DNA sequence: TGTGCCAGCAGCTTCGGACTAGCGTCGAGCTCCTACAATGAGCAGTTCTTC.

For this clone: A junction end diverges from the germline sequence, so it may reflect a read error. The chain employs TRBV18 and TRBJ2-2, with 8 bases fitting TRBD1. Germline values: CDR1 KGHSH, CDR2 LQKENI. The CDR3 is made up of 15 amino acids. The chain's CDR3 is CASSPWTGNPGELFF. CDR3 coding DNA: TGTGCCAGCTCACCTTGGACAGGGAACCCCGGGGAGCTGTTTTTT.

In its sample, this clone was seen once. This sequence joins TRBV6-1 and TRBJ2-7; weak D call: TRBD2 (6 bases). Trimming stripped 4 bases from V and 3 bases from J, with 13 bases between. The CDR3 is 14 residues long. In germline, CDR1 is MNHNS, CDR2 SASEGT. Written as DNA, the CDR3 is TGTGCCAGCAGTGTTGGAGGGCGGGGCTACGAGCAGTACTTC. It yields the protein CASSVGGRGYEQYF.

The chain uses TRBV19 and TRBJ1-3, with TRBD1 identical over 8 bases. V lost 5 bases and J lost 13; bases outside the gene matches: 13. Germline V CDR1 and CDR2: LNHDA, SQIVND (reference sequence). The CDR3 is 14 residues long. CDR3 sequence: CASSPRTGRSDIYF. The CDR3 DNA reads TGTGCCAGTAGTCCAAGGACAGGGCGGAGTGATATATATTTT.

The V call is TRBV6-1, the J call TRBJ1-3; TRBD1 is a possible D gene (6 bases). This CDR3 is 16 amino acids long. Germline V gives CDR1 MNHNS, CDR2 SASEGT. Trimming left V 3 bases short and J 0 bases short, with 12 bases between. The CDR3 loop reads CASSEDSIFSGNTIYF. The CDR3 DNA sequence: TGTGCCAGCAGTGAGGACAGTATCTTCTCTGGAAACACCATATATTTT.

This clone was observed once. The chain uses TRBV7-3 and TRBJ2-7; 15 bases match TRBD2. The CDR3 totals 16 residues. V lost 5 bases to trimming and J lost 0 bases; unmatched junction nucleotides: 2. Germline V gene data show CDR1 as SGHTA and CDR2 as FQGTGA. This CDR3 is CASSRGLAGGSYEQYF. The CDR3 DNA follows: TGTGCCAGCAGCCGGGGACTAGCGGGGGGCTCCTACGAGCAGTACTTC. The entire variable domain, with the rest obtained from reference TRBV7-3 and TRBJ2-7, is as follows: GAGVSQTPSNKVTEKGKYVELRCDPISGHTALYWYRQSLGQGPEFLIYFQGTGAADDSGLPNDRFFAVRPEGSVSTLKIQRTERGDSAVYLCASSRGLAGGSYEQYFGPGTRLTVT.